This TCR beta chain is drawn from a study of T-cell reconstitution after alpha-beta-depleted transplantation in children. The CDR3 is made up of 14 amino acids. Between the trimmed V and J ends, which lost 0 bases and 8 bases, there was a span of 16 bases. The germline CDR1 and CDR2 sequences are DFQATT and SNEGSKA (reference sequence). The table lists this clonotype with a few counts. Its target is unknown. Study-wide results and limits: For some patients, TCRbeta diversity was high at day 60 because of recipient T cells and thymic progenitors that survived.

For TCRbeta, the library was prepared with unique molecular identifiers. One entry per CDR3 protein, called by TCRdb with MiXCR from the PCR reads. Of about 980,000 distinct CDR3 sequences listed, about 30% are singletons. The TCR comes from a boy under two years old who had a stem cell transplant for SCID, so the T cells may come from the graft donor. The chain has TRBV20-1 and TRBJ1-2, with a weak D call TRBD1 (6 bases). Sequences were derived from PBMCs, mostly from graft donor cells, sampled 360 days after TCRalphabeta/CD19-depleted stem cell transplant. The CDR3 sequence: CSARDGRGLEGYTF. The CDR3 DNA reads TGCAGTGCTAGAGATGGGCGGGGGCTGGAAGGCTACACCTTC.